This T cell receptor beta chain was retrieved from a study of blood T cell repertoires in COVID-19. Study at large: Nucleic acid was either cDNA or gDNA, and it came from T cells, B-cell-depleted T cells, or PBMCs.

Participants came from fewer than 25 US areas, aged roughly 18 to 89 years. Grouping used clinical history reported by participants in a survey and questionnaire. Repertoires were generated with immunoSEQ multiplex PCR, while TCRdb's copy carries only in-frame clones and drops some. This sample has 350,000 to 450,000 clones, with roughly nine tenths found just once. J was trimmed by 8 bases and V by 1 base; bases with no gene match: 10. The length of the CDR3 is 16 residues. Germline CDR1 LNHNV, CDR2 YYDKDF (reference sequence). Sequencing was done on a sample of PBMCs or T cells enriched from blood (not recorded which). The sequence was collected from a woman in her thirties or forties who had been exposed to COVID-19. This chain links TRBV15 with TRBJ1-4, with TRBD1 matching 7 bases. CDR3 loop: CATSRGWTGLGEKLFF. CDR3 nucleotides: TGTGCCACCAGCAGAGGGTGGACAGGTCTGGGCGAAAAACTGTTTTTT.